This T cell receptor (beta chain) derives from a study of T cell repertoires in ileal Crohn's disease. Here immunoSEQ multiplex PCR was the method, and the copy in TCRdb shows in-frame clones only, minus some. The data contain about 3,300 clones, approximately 95% of them singletons. Time point of the sample: inflamed ileum from the surgical specimen. CDR1 SNHLY and CDR2 FYNNEI come from the germline V gene. The J segment lost 5 bases and the V segment lost 8 bases, leaving 9 bases of the junction unmatched. The CDR3 length is 14 residues. The TCR was taken from an adult with Crohn's disease. The sample comprised ileal tissue. The J gene is TRBJ1-1, the V gene TRBV2; 9 nucleotides align to TRBD1. The CDR3 reads CASHPDRGSTEAFF. In nucleotides, the CDR3 is TGTGCCAGCCACCCGGACAGGGGTTCGACTGAAGCTTTCTTT.